These 26 T cell receptor beta chains originate from one sample sequenced in a study of blood T cell repertoires in COVID-19. Generated by immunoSEQ multiplex PCR, the TCRdb table keeps only in-frame clones and is missing some. The sample shows around 100,000 clones, nearly 90% of them seen only once. Specimen: peripheral blood. Every receptor here comes from a woman aged 55-70 years with acute or convalescent COVID-19.

The rearrangement uses TRBV3-1 (or the pseudogene TRBV3-2) and TRBJ1-5, with D perhaps TRBD1 (5 bases). CDR3 length: 15 amino acids. The V end was cut by 0 bases, the J end by 6 bases, with 12 bases between. From germline, CDR1 is LGHDT and CDR2 YNNKEL (reference sequence). The chain's CDR3 is CASSQDRQGGQPQHF. The DNA for the CDR3 is TGTGCCAGCAGCCAAGACAGGCAGGGCGGTCAGCCCCAGCATTTT.

This clone was seen once. The chain links TRBV7-9 to TRBJ2-3, with D perhaps TRBD1 (6 bases). The V and J ends lost 1 base and 0 bases respectively, with 8 bases between them. CDR1 and CDR2 from the germline V gene are SEHNR and FQNEAQ (reference sequence). The CDR3 has 15 amino acids. CDR3 DNA: TGTGCCAGCAGCTTAGTTACAGGGAGCACAGATACGCAGTATTTT. Protein product: CASSLVTGSTDTQYF.

V usage is TRBV18 and J usage is TRBJ2-7; maybe TRBD1 (5 bases). The CDR3 is 13 residues long. Trimming took off 8 bases at V and 2 bases at J, with 13 bases between the two ends. The germline gives CDR1 KGHSH, CDR2 LQKENI. The CDR3 DNA reads as TGTGCCAGCGGTCAGGGTAGCACCTACGAGCAGTACGTC. Its protein product is CASGQGSTYEQYV.

The rearrangement joins TRBV10-3 to TRBJ1-2; possible D gene TRBD1, 5 bases. V shed 4 bases and J shed 8 bases, with 11 bases lying between them. CDR1 and CDR2 (germline): ENHRY, SYGVKD. The CDR3 spans 12 residues. The CDR3 region is CAISGQQGGYTF. Written as DNA, the CDR3 is TGTGCCATCAGTGGACAGCAGGGAGGCTACACCTTC.

On this clone itself: The junction shows a germline mismatch at one end, possibly a read error. The V call is TRBV6-1, the J call TRBJ2-7, with a tentative D call TRBD2 (6 bases). Germline lookup yields CDR1 MNHNS and CDR2 SASEGT. The CDR3 spans 10 residues. CDR3 in DNA: TGTGCCAGCAGTGAAGAGGGACTCACATTC. Translating it yields CASSEEGLTF.

This clone was recorded once. The chain links TRBV9 to TRBJ2-7, with 8 nucleotides matching TRBD2. V trimming: 2 bases; J trimming: 2 bases; junction bases outside the gene matches: 6. This CDR3 spans 15 amino acids. Germline CDR1 is SGDLS and CDR2 is YYNGEE. CDR3 protein: CASSVSGSSTYEQYF. The DNA for the CDR3 is TGTGCCAGCAGCGTCAGCGGGAGTTCCACCTACGAGCAGTACTTC.

The rearrangement joins TRBV29-1 to TRBJ2-1, with TRBD2 identical over 7 bases. V was pared by 0 bases and J by 1 base, with 15 bases of the junction left unmatched. The CDR3 totals 19 residues. Germline loops: CDR1 SQVTM, CDR2 ANQGSEA. The DNA of the CDR3 is TGCAGCGTTGAAGAGCCCACGAGGGCGGGAGATAGGTCCTACAATGAGCAGTTCTTC. As protein: CSVEEPTRAGDRSYNEQFF.

This chain connects TRBV14 to TRBJ2-6, with 8 nucleotides matching TRBD2. The CDR3 is made up of 20 amino acids. The germline V gene has CDR1 SGHDN and CDR2 FVKESK. Germline trimming cut 0 bases from V and 2 bases from J; bases unmatched to any gene: 12. DNA for the CDR3: TGTGCCAGCAGCCAAGATCCTCGAACGGGAGGGCCTCCTGGGGCCAACGTCCTGACTTTC. Its translation: CASSQDPRTGGPPGANVLTF.

This chain joins TRBV3-1 (or the pseudogene TRBV3-2) and TRBJ2-2; D perhaps matches TRBD1 (8 bases). The germline V gene encodes CDR1 LGHDT and CDR2 YNNKEL (reference sequence). V lost 1 base to trimming and J lost 7 bases, with 16 bases between them. The CDR3 extends over 16 amino acids. The CDR3 loop reads CASSQVHTGGDGELFF. CDR3 in DNA: TGTGCCAGCAGCCAAGTGCATACAGGGGGGGACGGGGAGCTGTTTTTT.

The CDR3 nucleotides read TGTGCCAGCAGCCAAGATCACGGAGGGCCCCCCTACAATGAGCAGTTCTTC. Its translation is CASSQDHGGPPYNEQFF. This chain uses TRBV4-2 with TRBJ2-1, with D tentatively TRBD2 (6 bases). Trimming pared 0 bases from V and 2 bases from J, leaving 14 bases between. The germline V gene encodes CDR1 LGHNA and CDR2 YNFKEQ. The CDR3 runs to 17 residues.

The chain employs TRBV19 and TRBJ1-3; tentative D call: TRBD1 (6 bases). The CDR3 is made up of 17 amino acids. V was pared by 5 bases and J by 4 bases, with 21 bases between. CDR1 LNHDA and CDR2 SQIVND come from the germline V gene (reference sequence). The CDR3 DNA is TGTGCCAGTAGTGGGGCAGGGGTCGTCTCTCGCGGAAACACCATATATTTT. This translates into CASSGAGVVSRGNTIYF.

V usage is TRBV3-1 (or the pseudogene TRBV3-2) and J usage is TRBJ2-2; 9 bases agree with TRBD2. CDR3 length: 16 residues. Per germline, CDR1 LGHDT and CDR2 YNNKEL (reference sequence). The trim removed 4 bases at V and 1 base at J, leaving 4 bases unmatched. Here the CDR3 reads CASSRSGGKNTGELFF. In DNA form, the CDR3 reads TGTGCCAGCAGCCGTAGCGGGGGCAAGAACACCGGGGAGCTGTTTTTT.

The table lists this clone with a few counts. The rearrangement links TRBV6-6 to TRBJ1-1; D ambiguous. The CDR3 loop spans 12 amino acids. Germline loops: CDR1 MNHNY, CDR2 SVGAGI (reference sequence). The CDR3 reads CAHGNSLNEAFF. CDR3 coding DNA: TGTGCTCACGGTAACAGCTTAAATGAAGCTTTCTTT.

To note about this clone: The junction differs from germline at one of its ends, possibly a read error. The chain couples TRBV13 to TRBJ2-1, with 11 bases that match TRBD2. The CDR3 runs to 12 residues. Germline CDR1 and CDR2: PRHDT and FYEKMQ (reference sequence). CDR3 sequence (DNA): TGTGCCAGCAGCTTAGGACTAGCGGGAGTAGTCTTC. This gives the protein CASSLGLAGVVF.

The genes are TRBV27 and TRBJ2-3; TRBD1 matches at 9 bases. The CDR3 is made up of 15 amino acids. Unmatched junction bases numbered 7, after V lost 2 bases and J lost 7 bases. CDR1 and CDR2 (germline): MNHEY, SMNVEV (reference sequence). CDR3 loop: CASSLKVGTGNTQYF. CDR3 DNA: TGTGCCAGCAGTTTAAAGGTGGGGACAGGGAATACGCAGTATTTT.

The rearrangement uses TRBV7-2 and TRBJ2-1, with 10 bases identical to TRBD2. Germline-derived CDR1 and CDR2 are SGHTA and FQGNSA. The CDR3 loop spans 16 amino acids. V shed 1 base, J shed 10 bases, and the junction held 10 bases outside the gene matches. CDR3 in DNA: TGTGCCAGCAGCTTAGTGAGCGGGAGGGCAACGGGGGAGCAGTTCTTC. This encodes CASSLVSGRATGEQFF.

The chain uses TRBV6-1 and TRBJ2-1; a possible D gene is TRBD2 (5 bases). Between the trimmed V and J ends, which lost 3 bases and 9 bases, there was a span of 15 bases. The CDR3 is 14 residues long. Germline loops: CDR1 MNHNS, CDR2 SASEGT. CDR3 protein: CASSESGARGEQFF. CDR3 bases: TGTGCCAGCAGTGAGAGTGGAGCCCGGGGTGAGCAGTTCTTC.

The CDR3: CAISELTKDEQYF. For the CDR3, the DNA is TGTGCCATCAGTGAGTTGACAAAGGACGAGCAGTACTTC. This chain joins TRBV10-3 and TRBJ2-7; the D is unclear. CDR3 length: 13 amino acids. V lost 1 base and J 5 bases, leaving 9 bases between the germline ends. Germline CDR1 ENHRY, CDR2 SYGVKD.

This chain links TRBV30 with TRBJ2-3; a possible D gene is TRBD2 (5 bases). There are 14 residues in the CDR3. V lost 8 bases to trimming and J lost 3 bases, with 18 bases between them. Germline assignment: CDR1 GTSNPN and CDR2 SVGIG (reference sequence). The CDR3 spells CAASEGAETDTQYF. The DNA for the CDR3 is TGTGCCGCCAGTGAGGGAGCGGAGACAGATACGCAGTATTTT. Looking up the rest from reference TRBV30 and TRBJ2-3 gives the full variable domain: SQTIHQWPATLVQPVGSPLSLECTVEGTSNPNLYWYRQAAGRGLQLLFYSVGIGQISSEVPQNLSASRPQDRQFILSSKKLLLSDSGFYLCAASEGAETDTQYFGPGTRLTVL.

The CDR3 spells CAISGTGQSNQPQHF. DNA for the CDR3: TGTGCCATCAGTGGCACAGGGCAAAGCAATCAGCCCCAGCATTTT. This chain connects TRBV10-3 to TRBJ1-5; TRBD1 might be the D (6 bases). CDR1 and CDR2 from the germline V gene are ENHRY and SYGVKD. V was cut by 4 bases and J by 1 base, with 11 bases left in between. The CDR3 totals 15 residues.

The chain uses TRBV28 and TRBJ1-5; D is ambiguous. Trimming shortened V by 7 bases and J by 4 bases, and 17 bases separated the two germline ends. The length of the CDR3 is 15 residues. CDR1 is MDHEN and CDR2 is SYDVKM in the germline V gene. CDR3: CASTTHGVRNQPQHF. CDR3 DNA: TGTGCCAGCACCACCCACGGGGTTAGGAATCAGCCCCAGCATTTT.

The chain combines TRBV10-3 with TRBJ1-1; 7 bases are shared with TRBD1. V was pared by 6 bases and J by 4 bases, with 5 bases of the junction left unmatched. Germline V gene sequence: CDR1 ENHRY, CDR2 SYGVKD. The CDR3 covers 13 residues. CDR3 region: CAIRTGFTTEAFF. The CDR3 DNA sequence: TGTGCCATCAGGACAGGGTTTACCACTGAAGCTTTCTTT.

The chain recombines TRBV2 with TRBJ2-7, with 8 bases that match TRBD1. Germline V gives CDR1 SNHLY, CDR2 FYNNEI. The CDR3 extends over 18 amino acids. V was pared by 5 bases and J by 5 bases, with 20 bases of the junction left unmatched. The CDR3 DNA sequence: TGTGCCAGCAGTCCCCGTGGACAGGGAAAGGGCCTAGGTAACGAGCAGTACTTC. Its protein is CASSPRGQGKGLGNEQYF.

V and J are TRBV7-9 and TRBJ2-7; perhaps TRBD1 as D (6 bases). Germline assignment: CDR1 SEHNR and CDR2 FQNEAQ (reference sequence). Trimming took off 0 bases at V and 4 bases at J, with 16 bases between the two ends. The CDR3 sequence is 16 residues long. Here the CDR3 DNA reads TGTGCCAGCAGCTTAGCCCGCGGCGGCAGGGGATACGAGCAGTACTTC. This encodes CASSLARGGRGYEQYF.

This rearrangement joins TRBV19 to TRBJ2-3, with 11 bases aligning to TRBD2. The CDR3 spans 14 residues. The J segment lost 4 bases and the V segment lost 6 bases, leaving 3 bases of the junction unmatched. From germline, CDR1 is LNHDA and CDR2 SQIVND (reference sequence). This CDR3 is CASSSSGRSDTQYF. The CDR3 coding sequence is TGTGCCAGTAGCTCTAGCGGGAGGTCAGATACGCAGTATTTT.

The V call is TRBV18, the J call TRBJ2-5, with a possible D match to TRBD2 (6 bases). Germline CDR1 KGHSH, CDR2 LQKENI. The CDR3 consists of 14 residues. Trimming pared 3 bases from V and 2 bases from J, leaving 10 bases between. CDR3 loop: CASSPLAAQETQYF. Here the CDR3 DNA reads TGTGCCAGCTCACCTTTAGCGGCTCAAGAGACCCAGTACTTC.